These 26 T cell receptor beta chains originate from one sample sequenced in a study of cytomegalovirus exposure and HLA in healthy donors. With 60 Vbeta and 13 Jbeta primers, the PCR was carried out. Profiling relied on immunoSEQ multiplex PCR, and the TCRdb table lists in-frame clones only, not all of them. The repertoire holds more than 85,000 clones, with 77% as singletons. The source material was PBMCs. These receptor sequences come from a male donor in good health and CMV-seropositive.

The rearrangement links TRBV5-4 to TRBJ2-7; unclear D gene. Trimming took 2 bases from V and 5 from J, leaving 11 bases between them. Germline V gene data show CDR1 as SGHNT and CDR2 as YYREEE (reference sequence). This CDR3 spans 13 amino acids. This CDR3 reads CASSLTLGHEQYF. In DNA form, the CDR3 reads TGTGCCAGCAGCTTAACGTTGGGCCACGAGCAGTACTTC. The whole variable domain, remainder taken from reference TRBV5-4 and TRBJ2-7, is ETGVTQSPTHLIKTRGQQVTLRCSSQSGHNTVSWYQQALGQGPQFIFQYYREEENGRGNFPPRFSGLQFPNYSSELNVNALELDDSALYLCASSLTLGHEQYFGPGTRLTVT.

The rearrangement joins TRBV7-3 to TRBJ2-3, with unresolved D. CDR3 length: 13 amino acids. V lost 3 bases, J lost 5 bases, and 9 bases lay in between. The germline V gene encodes CDR1 SGHTA and CDR2 FQGTGA. CDR3 nucleotides: TGTGCCAGCAGCTTGTGGGCCCAAGATACGCAGTATTTT. It encodes CASSLWAQDTQYF.

This sequence joins TRBV4-3 and TRBJ1-5; TRBD1 matches 8 bases. CDR1 is LGHNA and CDR2 is YSLEER in the germline V gene. Losses at the gene ends were 0 bases for V and 5 bases for J; bases not matched to a gene: 6. The length of the CDR3 is 16 residues. CDR3 amino acids: CASSQDRDRSHQPQHF. Written as DNA, the CDR3 is TGCGCCAGCAGCCAAGATCGGGACAGGAGCCATCAGCCCCAGCATTTT.

The chain employs TRBV1 and TRBJ2-1; TRBD1, the D gene given by the table, was not confirmed from the DNA. TRBV1 is labeled a pseudogene. The CDR3 has 13 residues. The CDR3 loop reads CTSSLPEGVGEFF. CDR3 DNA: TGCACCAGCAGTCTTCCAGAGGGGGTAGGCGAGTTCTTC.

The CDR3 spells CAISEFGHPGSYNEQFF. The DNA for the CDR3 is TGTGCCATCAGTGAGTTCGGACATCCCGGGTCCTACAATGAGCAGTTCTTC. The chain employs TRBV10-3 and TRBJ2-1, with D tentatively TRBD1 (5 bases). The CDR3 has 17 amino acids. Between the trimmed V and J ends, which lost 1 base and 1 base, there was a span of 14 bases. Germline V lookup: CDR1 ENHRY, CDR2 SYGVKD.

The V and J genes are TRBV27 and TRBJ1-1; TRBD1 might be the D (5 bases). The CDR3 covers 13 residues. V was cut by 6 bases and J by 5 bases, with 13 bases left in between. Germline loops: CDR1 MNHEY, CDR2 SMNVEV (reference sequence). The CDR3 protein is CASSSAGGTEAFF. CDR3 DNA sequence: TGTGCCAGCAGCTCAGCGGGGGGGACTGAAGCTTTCTTT.

The rearrangement joins TRBV7-8 to TRBJ2-5; perhaps TRBD1 as D (5 bases). The germline V gene has CDR1 SGHVS and CDR2 FQNEAQ. The CDR3 length is 14 residues. V lost 0 bases and J 1 base, leaving 6 bases between the germline ends. The CDR3 sequence: CASSLAGLQETQYF. The DNA for the CDR3 is TGTGCCAGCAGCTTAGCGGGGCTCCAAGAGACCCAGTACTTC.

A few counts support this clone. The rearrangement uses TRBV4-1 and TRBJ2-3; possible D gene TRBD2, 6 bases. Trimming removed 4 bases at V and 2 bases at J, with 19 bases between. CDR3 size: 17 residues. Germline CDR1 MGHRA, CDR2 YSYEKL. The CDR3 DNA reads as TGCGCCAGCAGCCCCCATCTCCTGCGGGAATCCACAGATACGCAGTATTTT. This sequence encodes CASSPHLLRESTDTQYF.

The chain couples TRBV28 to TRBJ1-6; D remains unclear. Germline V gene lookup returns CDR1 MDHEN and CDR2 SYDVKM. The CDR3 runs 14 residues. V lost 6 bases and J 6 bases, leaving 12 bases between the germline ends. CDR3 sequence: CASRKALPNSPLHF. CDR3 sequence (DNA): TGTGCCAGCAGAAAAGCCCTTCCTAATTCACCCCTCCACTTT.

The chain has TRBV4-2 and TRBJ1-1; perhaps TRBD1 as D (6 bases). Trimming shortened V by 0 bases and J by 5 bases, and 13 bases separated the two germline ends. The length of the CDR3 is 15 residues. Germline CDR1 LGHNA, CDR2 YNFKEQ. The DNA for the CDR3 is TGTGCCAGCAGCCAAGACTGGGACCAGGGGACTGAAGCTTTCTTT. This encodes CASSQDWDQGTEAFF.

The rearrangement joins TRBV5-3 to TRBJ2-7; 10 nucleotides match TRBD2. TRBV5-3 is given ORF status, its function remaining uncertain. The CDR3 sequence is 18 residues long. With V trimmed by 0 bases and J by 5 bases, 14 bases remained unmatched. In DNA, the CDR3 is TGTGCCAGAAGCTTGGCCAGGCTAGCGGGAGATAGGGGGGACGAGCAGTACTTC. This codes for CARSLARLAGDRGDEQYF.

The chain combines TRBV7-3 with TRBJ2-3, with D unclear. Trimming pared 8 bases from V and 4 bases from J, leaving 16 bases between. CDR1 is SGHTA, CDR2 FQGTGA, per germline. This CDR3 region has 14 residues. CDR3 region: CASARRGSADTQYF. CDR3 DNA: TGTGCCAGCGCCCGCCGAGGCTCAGCAGATACGCAGTATTTT.

This clone was found a few times. The chain is built from TRBV7-2 and TRBJ1-5; D may be TRBD1 (5 bases). Germline CDR1 and CDR2: SGHTA and FQGNSA. V was clipped by 2 bases and J by 7 bases, with 9 bases between them. This CDR3 has 13 residues. CDR3 residues: CASSLWTSQPQHF. The DNA of the CDR3 is TGTGCCAGCAGCTTATGGACAAGCCAGCCCCAGCATTTT.

The CDR3 coding sequence is TGTGCCAGCAGCTTAGGAGGGAACTCCTACAATGAGCAGTTCTTC. It yields the protein CASSLGGNSYNEQFF. This chain joins TRBV7-2 and TRBJ2-1, with D tentatively TRBD2 (5 bases). Germline V CDR1 and CDR2: SGHTA, FQGNSA. V lost 1 base and J lost 0, with 7 bases in between. The CDR3 has 15 residues.

The rearrangement links TRBV18 to TRBJ2-1; D may be TRBD2 (6 bases). The CDR3 contains 15 residues. Germline V gene sequence: CDR1 KGHSH, CDR2 LQKENI. V was clipped by 7 bases and J by 10 bases, with 23 bases between them. The CDR3 reads CASWRGLLPPEEQFF. The CDR3 DNA is TGTGCCAGCTGGAGGGGACTCCTGCCCCCTGAGGAGCAGTTCTTC.

The chain uses TRBV19 and TRBJ2-1, with 7 bases matching TRBD2. The CDR3 is 17 residues long. In germline, CDR1 is LNHDA, CDR2 SQIVND (reference sequence). The trim removed 4 bases at V and 6 bases at J, leaving 15 bases unmatched. CDR3 DNA: TGTGCCAGTAGTAGGTCTAGCGGAGCCTCCCTGCCCAATGAGCAGTTCTTC. Its protein product is CASSRSSGASLPNEQFF.

The chain is built from TRBV28 and TRBJ2-1; D is unresolved. V lost 6 bases, J lost 0 bases, and 18 bases lay in between. This CDR3 is 17 amino acids long. Germline CDR1 reads MDHEN; CDR2 reads SYDVKM. CDR3 residues: CASSSFSRRNSYNEQFF. The DNA of the CDR3 is TGTGCCAGCAGCTCCTTTTCGCGGCGGAACTCCTACAATGAGCAGTTCTTC.

This clone turned up a few times. Mismatch with germline at one junction end may stem from a read error. V usage is TRBV7-9 and J usage is TRBJ2-5, with 7 bases identical to TRBD1. This CDR3 is built from 14 residues. Germline values: CDR1 SEHNR, CDR2 FQNEAQ (reference sequence). The CDR3 here is CSSSLWGQQETQYF. The CDR3 coding sequence is TGTTCCAGCAGCTTGTGGGGACAGCAAGAGACCCAGTACTTC.

Only a few counts were recorded for this clone. The CDR3 DNA is TGTGCCAGCAGCCGACAGCTAAGCTCCTATAATTCACCCCTCCACTTT. Amino acid sequence: CASSRQLSSYNSPLHF. The gene calls are TRBV9 and TRBJ1-6; D is possibly TRBD1 (5 bases). The germline V and J ends were trimmed by 4 bases and 0 bases, with 11 bases remaining between them. CDR1 and CDR2 (germline): SGDLS, YYNGEE. This CDR3 contains 16 residues.

The rearrangement links TRBV15 to TRBJ2-3; 7 nucleotides match TRBD2. The germline V gene encodes CDR1 LNHNV and CDR2 YYDKDF (reference sequence). With V trimmed by 2 bases and J by 10 bases, 9 bases remained unmatched. CDR3 size: 14 residues. The chain's CDR3 is CATSRPGGGFAQYF. CDR3 in DNA: TGTGCCACCAGCAGACCCGGCGGGGGATTTGCGCAGTATTTT. Looking up the rest from reference TRBV15 and TRBJ2-3 gives the full variable domain: DAMVIQNPRYQVTQFGKPVTLSCSQTLNHNVMYWYQQKSSQAPKLLFHYYDKDFNNEADTPDNFQSRRPNTSFCFLDIRSPGLGDTAMYLCATSRPGGGFAQYFGPGTRLTVL.

In this sample, this clone turned up a few times. CDR3 sequence (DNA): TGCAGCGTTGCCGGGACTAGCGGGATTGGAAGCACCGGGGAGCTGTTTTTT. This encodes CSVAGTSGIGSTGELFF. The V call is TRBV29-1, the J call TRBJ2-2; 13 nucleotides align to TRBD2. Trimming took 4 bases from V and 4 from J; bases not matched to a gene: 9. The CDR3 totals 17 residues. The germline V gene has CDR1 SQVTM and CDR2 ANQGSEA.

This clone came up a few times. The CDR3 coding sequence is TGCGCCAGCTACGGACAGGGCAACACACATGAGCAGTTCTTC. This gives the protein CASYGQGNTHEQFF. The chain uses TRBV5-1 and TRBJ2-1; 8 bases align to TRBD1. This CDR3 is 14 amino acids long. Unmatched junction bases numbered 11, after V lost 7 bases and J lost 8 bases. Germline-derived CDR1 and CDR2 are SGHRS and YFSETQ.

The DNA for the CDR3 is TGTGCCAGCAGCTTCGAGTATAATTCACCCCTCCACTTT. Translating it yields CASSFEYNSPLHF. The chain combines TRBV5-8 with TRBJ1-6; D is undetermined. CDR3 size: 13 residues. V was trimmed by 2 bases and J by 4 bases, leaving 4 bases between them. CDR1 and CDR2 (germline): SGHTS, YDEGEE.

This clone was counted once. The chain is built from TRBV4-2 and TRBJ2-1, with 16 bases identical to TRBD2. V lost 0 bases to trimming and J lost 7 bases; unmatched junction nucleotides: 9. The CDR3 consists of 19 residues. In germline, CDR1 is LGHNA, CDR2 YNFKEQ. The CDR3 sequence is CASSQDKGGGLAGGNEQFF. The CDR3 coding sequence is TGTGCCAGCAGCCAAGATAAGGGGGGGGGACTAGCGGGAGGGAATGAGCAGTTCTTC.

This clone was found once. The chain combines TRBV6-1 with TRBJ2-2; D ambiguous. This CDR3 spans 14 amino acids. Trimming stripped 6 bases from V and 1 base from J, with 9 bases between. The germline V gene encodes CDR1 MNHNS and CDR2 SASEGT. The CDR3 nucleotides are TGTGCCAGCAGACGCGACTTGAACACCGGGGAGCTGTTTTTT. Protein sequence: CASRRDLNTGELFF.

About this clone itself: Germline is not matched at one junction end, which may reflect a read error. The chain is built from TRBV7-9 and TRBJ2-5; TRBD1 aligns across 10 bases. The CDR3 spans 16 residues. Germline CDR1 is SEHNR and CDR2 is FQNEAQ (reference sequence). The CDR3 nucleotides are TGTTCCAGCACCCAAGGGGACAGGGGACTCAAAGAGACCCAGTACTTC. Residues: CSSTQGDRGLKETQYF. Supplemented by reference TRBV7-9 and TRBJ2-5, the full variable domain reads DTGVSQNPRHKITKRGQNVTFRCDPISEHNRLYWYRQTLGQGPEFLTYFQNEAQLEKSRLLSDRFSAERPKGSFSTLEIQRTEQGDSAMYLCSSTQGDRGLKETQYFGPGTRLLVL.